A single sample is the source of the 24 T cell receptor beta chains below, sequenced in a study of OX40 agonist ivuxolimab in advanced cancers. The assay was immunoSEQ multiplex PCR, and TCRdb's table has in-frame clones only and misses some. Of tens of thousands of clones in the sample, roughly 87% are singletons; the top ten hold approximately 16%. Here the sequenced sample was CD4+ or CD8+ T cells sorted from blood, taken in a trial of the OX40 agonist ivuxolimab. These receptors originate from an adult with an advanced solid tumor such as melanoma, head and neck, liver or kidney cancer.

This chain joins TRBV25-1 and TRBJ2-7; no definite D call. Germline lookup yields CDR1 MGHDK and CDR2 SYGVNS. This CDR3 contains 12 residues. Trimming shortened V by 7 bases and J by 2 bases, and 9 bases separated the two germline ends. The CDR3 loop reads CASKTETYEQYF. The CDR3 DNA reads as TGTGCCAGCAAAACAGAGACCTACGAGCAGTACTTC.

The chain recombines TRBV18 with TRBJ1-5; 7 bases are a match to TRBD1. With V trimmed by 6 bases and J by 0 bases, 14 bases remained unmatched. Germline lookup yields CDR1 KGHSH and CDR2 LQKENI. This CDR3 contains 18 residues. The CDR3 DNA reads TGTGCCAGCTCCTTTAGAGCAGGGGGTTCGTCTAGCAATCAGCCCCAGCATTTT. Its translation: CASSFRAGGSSSNQPQHF.

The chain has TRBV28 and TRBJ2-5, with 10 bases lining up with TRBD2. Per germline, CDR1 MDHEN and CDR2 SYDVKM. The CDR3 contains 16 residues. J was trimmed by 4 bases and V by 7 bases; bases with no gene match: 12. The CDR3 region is CASTSQSGRDGETQYF. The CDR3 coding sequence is TGTGCCAGCACCTCACAAAGCGGGAGGGATGGAGAGACCCAGTACTTC.

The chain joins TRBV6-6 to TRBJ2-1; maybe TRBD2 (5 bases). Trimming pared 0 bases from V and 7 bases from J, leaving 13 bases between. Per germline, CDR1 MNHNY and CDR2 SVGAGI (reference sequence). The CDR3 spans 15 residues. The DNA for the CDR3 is TGTGCCAGCAGTTACTCAGCCGCGGGTACAAATGAGCAGTTCTTC. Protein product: CASSYSAAGTNEQFF.

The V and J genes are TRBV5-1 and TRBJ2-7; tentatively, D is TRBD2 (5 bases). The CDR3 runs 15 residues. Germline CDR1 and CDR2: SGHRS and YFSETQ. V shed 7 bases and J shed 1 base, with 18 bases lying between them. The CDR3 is CASRRAAGLSYEQYF. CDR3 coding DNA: TGCGCCAGCCGACGGGCTGCGGGCCTTTCCTACGAGCAGTACTTC.

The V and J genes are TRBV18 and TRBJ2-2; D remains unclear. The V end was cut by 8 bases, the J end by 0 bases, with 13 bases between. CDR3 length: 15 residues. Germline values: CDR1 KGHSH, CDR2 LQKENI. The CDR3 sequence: CASRNQNSNTGELFF. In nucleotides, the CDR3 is TGTGCCAGCCGCAACCAAAACTCGAACACCGGGGAGCTGTTTTTT. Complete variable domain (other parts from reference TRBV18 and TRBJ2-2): NAGVMQNPRHLVRRRGQEARLRCSPMKGHSHVYWYRQLPEEGLKFMVYLQKENIIDESGMPKERFSAEFPKEGPSILRIQQVVRGDSAAYFCASRNQNSNTGELFFGEGSRLTVL.

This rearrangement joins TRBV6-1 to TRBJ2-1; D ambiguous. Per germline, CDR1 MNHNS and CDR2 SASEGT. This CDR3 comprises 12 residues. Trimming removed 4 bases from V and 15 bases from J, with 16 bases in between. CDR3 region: CASSAGILESFF. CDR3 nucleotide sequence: TGTGCCAGCAGTGCTGGGATACTCGAGTCGTTCTTC.

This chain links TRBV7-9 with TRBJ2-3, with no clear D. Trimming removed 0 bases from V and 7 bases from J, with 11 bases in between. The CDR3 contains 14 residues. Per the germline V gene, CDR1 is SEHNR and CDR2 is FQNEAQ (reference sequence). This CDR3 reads CASSLARGKNTQYF. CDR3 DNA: TGTGCCAGCAGCTTAGCGCGTGGAAAGAATACGCAGTATTTT.

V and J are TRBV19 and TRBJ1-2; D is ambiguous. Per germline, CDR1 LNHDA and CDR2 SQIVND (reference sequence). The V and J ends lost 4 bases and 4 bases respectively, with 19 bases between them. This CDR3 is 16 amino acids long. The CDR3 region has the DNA TGTGCCAGTAGTACAAGCCCCCCGGCAGCAATCTATGGCTACACCTTC. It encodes CASSTSPPAAIYGYTF.

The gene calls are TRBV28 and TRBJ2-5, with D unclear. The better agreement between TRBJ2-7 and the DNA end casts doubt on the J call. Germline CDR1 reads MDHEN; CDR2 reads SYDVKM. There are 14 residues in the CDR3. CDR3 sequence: CASSSPPLKYEQYF. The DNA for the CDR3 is TGTGCCAGCAGTTCCCCACCTTTAAAATACGAGCAGTACTTC.

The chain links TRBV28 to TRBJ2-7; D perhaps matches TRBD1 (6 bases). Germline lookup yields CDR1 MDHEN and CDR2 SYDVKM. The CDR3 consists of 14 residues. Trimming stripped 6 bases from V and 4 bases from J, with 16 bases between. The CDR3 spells CASSPRTGHYEQYF. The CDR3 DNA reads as TGTGCCAGCAGCCCTAGAACAGGGCATTACGAGCAGTACTTC.

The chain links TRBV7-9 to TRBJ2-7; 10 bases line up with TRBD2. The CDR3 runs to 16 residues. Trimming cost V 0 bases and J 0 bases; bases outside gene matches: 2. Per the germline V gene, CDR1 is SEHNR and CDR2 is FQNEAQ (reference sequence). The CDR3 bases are TGTGCCAGCAGCTTAGCGCAGCGGGGGGGCTCCTACGAGCAGTACTTC. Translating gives CASSLAQRGGSYEQYF.

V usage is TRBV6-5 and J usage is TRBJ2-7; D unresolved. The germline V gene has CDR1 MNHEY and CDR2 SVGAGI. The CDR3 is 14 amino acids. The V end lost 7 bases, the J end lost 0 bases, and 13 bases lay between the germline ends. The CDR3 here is CASKGLALSYEQYF. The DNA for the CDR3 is TGTGCCAGCAAAGGATTGGCCCTCTCCTACGAGCAGTACTTC.

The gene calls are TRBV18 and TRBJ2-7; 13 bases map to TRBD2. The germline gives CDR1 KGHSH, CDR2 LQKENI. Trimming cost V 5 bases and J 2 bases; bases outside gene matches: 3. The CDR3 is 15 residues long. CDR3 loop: CASSTGLAGTYEQYF. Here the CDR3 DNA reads TGTGCCAGCTCAACGGGACTAGCGGGGACCTACGAGCAGTACTTC.

The CDR3 region has the DNA TGTGCCAGCAGCCCTACCACAGATACGCAGTATTTT. Encoded protein: CASSPTTDTQYF. This sequence joins TRBV14 and TRBJ2-3; no reliable D call. Germline V gives CDR1 SGHDN, CDR2 FVKESK. Deletions cut 4 bases from V and 2 bases from J, with 4 bases between. The length of the CDR3 is 12 residues.

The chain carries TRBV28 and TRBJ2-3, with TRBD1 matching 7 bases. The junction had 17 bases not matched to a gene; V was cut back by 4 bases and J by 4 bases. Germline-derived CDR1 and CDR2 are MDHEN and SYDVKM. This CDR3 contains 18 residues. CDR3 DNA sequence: TGTGCCAGCAGTTCACAAAGAAGACACAGGGGTCTGGCAGATACGCAGTATTTT. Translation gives CASSSQRRHRGLADTQYF.

CDR3 DNA sequence: TGTGCCAGCAGTGAAACGGGGGGCCCTAGGTCAAAGCAGTACTTC. Translation gives CASSETGGPRSKQYF. This rearrangement joins TRBV6-1 to TRBJ2-7; a possible D gene is TRBD2 (7 bases). CDR1 is MNHNS, CDR2 SASEGT, per germline. V lost 2 bases and J 8 bases, leaving 19 bases between the germline ends. The CDR3 totals 15 residues.

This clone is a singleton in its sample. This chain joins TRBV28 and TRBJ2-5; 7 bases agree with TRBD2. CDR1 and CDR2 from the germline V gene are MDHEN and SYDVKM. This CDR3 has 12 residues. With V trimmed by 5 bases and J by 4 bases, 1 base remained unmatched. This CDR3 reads CASSGRVETQYF. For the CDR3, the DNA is TGTGCCAGCAGTGGGAGGGTAGAGACCCAGTACTTC.

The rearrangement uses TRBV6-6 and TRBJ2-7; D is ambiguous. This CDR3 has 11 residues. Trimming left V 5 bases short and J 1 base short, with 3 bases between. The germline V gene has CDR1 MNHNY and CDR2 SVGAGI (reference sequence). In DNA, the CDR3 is TGTGCCAGCAGTCCTTCCTACGAGCAGTACTTC. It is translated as CASSPSYEQYF.

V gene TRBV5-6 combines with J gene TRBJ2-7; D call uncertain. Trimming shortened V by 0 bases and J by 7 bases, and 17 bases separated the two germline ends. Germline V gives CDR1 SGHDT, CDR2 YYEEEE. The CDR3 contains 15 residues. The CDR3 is CASSLGSNAKVEQYF. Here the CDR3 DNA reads TGTGCCAGCAGCTTGGGCTCCAACGCTAAGGTGGAGCAGTACTTC.

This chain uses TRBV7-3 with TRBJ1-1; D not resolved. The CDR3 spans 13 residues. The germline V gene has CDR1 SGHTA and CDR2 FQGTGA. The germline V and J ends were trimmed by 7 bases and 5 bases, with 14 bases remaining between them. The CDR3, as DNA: TGTGCCAGCAATCCGTTGGGGAGGACTGAAGCTTTCTTT. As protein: CASNPLGRTEAFF. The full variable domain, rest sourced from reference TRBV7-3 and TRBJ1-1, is GAGVSQTPSNKVTEKGKYVELRCDPISGHTALYWYRQSLGQGPEFLIYFQGTGAADDSGLPNDRFFAVRPEGSVSTLKIQRTERGDSAVYLCASNPLGRTEAFFGQGTRLTVV.

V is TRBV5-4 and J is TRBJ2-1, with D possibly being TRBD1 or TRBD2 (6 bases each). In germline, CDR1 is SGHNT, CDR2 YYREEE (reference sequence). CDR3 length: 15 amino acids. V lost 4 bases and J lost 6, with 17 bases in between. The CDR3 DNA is TGTGCCAGCAGCGCTGGGGGGCTATCCCCCAATGAGCAGTTCTTC. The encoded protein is CASSAGGLSPNEQFF.

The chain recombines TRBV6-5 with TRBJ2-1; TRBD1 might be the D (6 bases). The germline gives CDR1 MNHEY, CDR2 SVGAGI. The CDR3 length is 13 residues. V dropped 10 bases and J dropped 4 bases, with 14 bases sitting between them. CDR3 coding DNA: TGTGCCACATGCCTTCAGGGGTACAATGAGCAGTTCTTC. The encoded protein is CATCLQGYNEQFF.

CDR3 coding DNA: TGTGCCAGTAGCTTTGTGAGGGGGAACACTGAAGCTTTCTTT. This gives the protein CASSFVRGNTEAFF. The rearrangement uses TRBV19 and TRBJ1-1, with D maybe TRBD1 (5 bases). Trimming pared 6 bases from V and 1 base from J, leaving 12 bases between. The CDR3 has 14 residues. Germline lookup yields CDR1 LNHDA and CDR2 SQIVND (reference sequence).